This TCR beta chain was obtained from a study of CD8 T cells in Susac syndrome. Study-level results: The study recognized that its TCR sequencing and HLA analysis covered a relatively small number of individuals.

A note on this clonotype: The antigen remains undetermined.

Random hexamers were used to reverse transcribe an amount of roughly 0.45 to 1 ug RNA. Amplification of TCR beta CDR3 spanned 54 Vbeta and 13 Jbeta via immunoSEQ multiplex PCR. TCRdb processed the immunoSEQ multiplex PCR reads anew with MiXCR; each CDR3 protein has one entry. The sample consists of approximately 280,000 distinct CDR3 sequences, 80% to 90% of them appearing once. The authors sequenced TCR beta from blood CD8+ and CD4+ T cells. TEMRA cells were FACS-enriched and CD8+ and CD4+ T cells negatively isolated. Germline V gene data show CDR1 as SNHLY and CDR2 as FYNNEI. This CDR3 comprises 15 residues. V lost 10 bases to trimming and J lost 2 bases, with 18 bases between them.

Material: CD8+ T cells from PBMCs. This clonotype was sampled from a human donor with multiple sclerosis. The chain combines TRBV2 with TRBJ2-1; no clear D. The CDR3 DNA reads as TGTGCCACGCTAGGTACAGTTAAACCCTACAATGAGCAGTTCTTC. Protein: CATLGTVKPYNEQFF.